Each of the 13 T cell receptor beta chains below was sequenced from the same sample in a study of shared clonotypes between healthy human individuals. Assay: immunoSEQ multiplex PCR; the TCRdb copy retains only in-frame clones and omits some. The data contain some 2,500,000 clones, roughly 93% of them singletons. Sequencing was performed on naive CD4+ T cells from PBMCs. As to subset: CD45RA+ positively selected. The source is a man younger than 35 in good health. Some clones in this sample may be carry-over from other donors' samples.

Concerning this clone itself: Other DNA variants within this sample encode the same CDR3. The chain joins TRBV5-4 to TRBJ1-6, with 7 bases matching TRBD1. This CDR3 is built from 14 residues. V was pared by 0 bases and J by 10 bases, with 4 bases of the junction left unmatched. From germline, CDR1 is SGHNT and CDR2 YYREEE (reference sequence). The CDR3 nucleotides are TGTGCCAGCAGCTTGGACAGGGGAGGCTCACCCCTCCACTTT. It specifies CASSLDRGGSPLHF.

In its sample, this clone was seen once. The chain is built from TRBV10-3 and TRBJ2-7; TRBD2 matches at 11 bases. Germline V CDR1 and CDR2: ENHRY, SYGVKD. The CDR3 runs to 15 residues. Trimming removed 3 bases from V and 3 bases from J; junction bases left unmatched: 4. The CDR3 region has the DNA TGTGCCATCAGTGATTTGACTAGCGGGAACTACGAGCAGTACTTC. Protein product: CAISDLTSGNYEQYF.

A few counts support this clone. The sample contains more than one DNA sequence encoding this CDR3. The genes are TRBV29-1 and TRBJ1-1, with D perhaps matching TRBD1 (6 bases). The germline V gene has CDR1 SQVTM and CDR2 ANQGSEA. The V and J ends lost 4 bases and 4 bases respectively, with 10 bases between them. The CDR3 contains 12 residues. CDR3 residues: CSVGQGGTEAFF. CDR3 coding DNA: TGCAGCGTTGGACAAGGGGGCACTGAAGCTTTCTTT.

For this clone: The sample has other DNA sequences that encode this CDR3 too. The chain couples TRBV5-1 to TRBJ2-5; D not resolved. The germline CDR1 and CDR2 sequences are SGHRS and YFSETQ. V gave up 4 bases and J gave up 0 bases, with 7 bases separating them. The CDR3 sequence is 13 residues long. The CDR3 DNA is TGCGCCAGCAGCCCCCGGTACCAAGAGACCCAGTACTTC. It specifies CASSPRYQETQYF.

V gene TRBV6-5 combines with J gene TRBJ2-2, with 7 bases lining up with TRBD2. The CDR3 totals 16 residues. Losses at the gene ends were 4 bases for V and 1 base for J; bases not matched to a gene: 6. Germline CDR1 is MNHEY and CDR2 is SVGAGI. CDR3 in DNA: TGTGCCAGCAGTTGGGGCGGCGGGAGGAACACCGGGGAGCTGTTTTTT. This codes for CASSWGGGRNTGELFF.

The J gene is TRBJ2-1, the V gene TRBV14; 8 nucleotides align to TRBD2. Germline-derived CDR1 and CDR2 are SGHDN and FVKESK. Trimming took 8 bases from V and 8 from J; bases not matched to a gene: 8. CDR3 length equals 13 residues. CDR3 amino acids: CASARLASDEQFF. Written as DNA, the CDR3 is TGTGCCAGCGCCCGACTAGCGTCGGATGAGCAGTTCTTC.

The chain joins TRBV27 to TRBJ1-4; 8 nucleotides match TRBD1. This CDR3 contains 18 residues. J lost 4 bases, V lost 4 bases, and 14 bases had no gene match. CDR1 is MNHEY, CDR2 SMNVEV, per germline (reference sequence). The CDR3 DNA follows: TGTGCCAGCAGTTGGGGCCCCAGGGGGCATACTGGTAATGAAAAACTGTTTTTT. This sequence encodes CASSWGPRGHTGNEKLFF.

The CDR3 nucleotides are TGTGCCAGCAGTTTCGAGGAGCGAGGGGGACAGCCCCAGCATTTT. Amino acids: CASSFEERGGQPQHF. V and J are TRBV28 and TRBJ1-5, with D tentatively TRBD1 (6 bases). Trimming pared 3 bases from V and 7 bases from J, leaving 16 bases between. The CDR3 runs to 15 residues. From germline, CDR1 is MDHEN and CDR2 SYDVKM.

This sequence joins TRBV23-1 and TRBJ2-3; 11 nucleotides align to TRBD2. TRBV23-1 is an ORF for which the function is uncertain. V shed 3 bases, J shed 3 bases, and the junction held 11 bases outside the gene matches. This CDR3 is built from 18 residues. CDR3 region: CASSHPTRLAGMTDTQYF. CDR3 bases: TGCGCCAGCAGTCACCCGACCCGACTAGCGGGAATGACAGATACGCAGTATTTT.

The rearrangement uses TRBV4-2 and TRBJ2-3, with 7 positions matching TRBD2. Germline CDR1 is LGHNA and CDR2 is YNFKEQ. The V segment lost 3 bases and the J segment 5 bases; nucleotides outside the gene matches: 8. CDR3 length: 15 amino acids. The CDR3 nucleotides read TGTGCCAGCAGCCAGGTCCTAGCGGTAAAAGATACGCAGTATTTT. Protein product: CASSQVLAVKDTQYF.

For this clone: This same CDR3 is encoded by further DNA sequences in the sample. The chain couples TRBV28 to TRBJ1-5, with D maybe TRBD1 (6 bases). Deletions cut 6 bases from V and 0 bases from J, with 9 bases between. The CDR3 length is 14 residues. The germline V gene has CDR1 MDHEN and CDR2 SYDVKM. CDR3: CASSRTDSNQPQHF. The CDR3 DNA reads TGTGCCAGCAGCAGGACAGATAGCAATCAGCCCCAGCATTTT.

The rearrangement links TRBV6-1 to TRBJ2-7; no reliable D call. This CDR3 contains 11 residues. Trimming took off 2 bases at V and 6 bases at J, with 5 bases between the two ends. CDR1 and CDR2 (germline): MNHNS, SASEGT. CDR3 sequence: CASSERAEQYF. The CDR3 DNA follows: TGTGCCAGCAGTGAACGGGCCGAGCAGTACTTC.

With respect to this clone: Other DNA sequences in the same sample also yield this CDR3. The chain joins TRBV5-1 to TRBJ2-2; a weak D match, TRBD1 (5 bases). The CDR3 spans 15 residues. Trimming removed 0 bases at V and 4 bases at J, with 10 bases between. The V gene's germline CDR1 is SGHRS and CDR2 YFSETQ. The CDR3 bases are TGCGCCAGCAGCTTGGAGGGGATTGGCACCGGGGAGCTGTTTTTT. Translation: CASSLEGIGTGELFF.